These 6 T cell receptor beta chains share one sample of origin, sequenced in a study of STAT5B mutations in CD4+ large granular lymphocyte leukemia. Clones were read by immunoSEQ multiplex PCR, and TCRdb kept only the in-frame ones, dropping some. The sample has approximately 32,000 clones, about nine tenths seen once. Sequencing was carried out using CD4+ T cells from blood buffy coats. The source is a human donor in good health.

The chain couples TRBV9 to TRBJ2-3; tentatively, D is TRBD1 (6 bases). Deletions cut 1 base from V and 0 bases from J, with 9 bases between. The CDR3 totals 15 residues. In germline, CDR1 is SGDLS, CDR2 YYNGEE. The CDR3 loop reads CASSVTGYSTDTQYF. The CDR3, as DNA: TGTGCCAGCAGCGTAACAGGGTACAGCACAGATACGCAGTATTTT.

J is TRBJ1-3 and V is TRBV7-2, with a tentative D call TRBD1 (5 bases). The CDR3 covers 16 residues. Trimming took off 3 bases at V and 1 base at J, with 13 bases between the two ends. The V gene's germline CDR1 is SGHTA and CDR2 FQGNSA. CDR3 loop: CASSFREYGSGNTIYF. The CDR3 nucleotides read TGTGCCAGCAGCTTCAGGGAATATGGGTCTGGAAACACCATATATTTT.

The chain carries TRBV5-6 and TRBJ1-2; possibly TRBD1 for D (5 bases). The CDR3 spans 13 residues. Germline V gene sequence: CDR1 SGHDT, CDR2 YYEEEE. V dropped 0 bases and J dropped 7 bases, with 10 bases sitting between them. DNA of the CDR3: TGTGCCAGCAGCTTGGGGGGGTGGAGTGGCTACACCTTC. Its translation is CASSLGGWSGYTF.

The rearrangement links TRBV19 to TRBJ2-3, with D possibly called TRBD1 or TRBD2 (5 bases each). There are 15 residues in the CDR3. The V gene lost 3 bases and the J gene lost 4 bases, with 14 bases spanning the gap. In germline, CDR1 is LNHDA, CDR2 SQIVND (reference sequence). CDR3 region: CASSIGTAPADTQYF. The CDR3 DNA reads as TGTGCCAGTAGTATCGGGACCGCCCCAGCAGATACGCAGTATTTT.

This clone showed up just once. This chain joins TRBV5-5 and TRBJ2-3, with 9 bases that match TRBD1. This CDR3 has 15 amino acids. CDR1 is SGHKS, CDR2 YYEKEE, per germline (reference sequence). Trimming cost V 4 bases and J 5 bases; bases outside gene matches: 8. The DNA for the CDR3 is TGTGCCAGCAGCCGGGGAACAGGGGGCCGAGATACGCAGTATTTT. Protein product: CASSRGTGGRDTQYF.

V gene TRBV5-1 combines with J gene TRBJ2-2; 8 nucleotides agree with TRBD2. CDR1 and CDR2 from the germline V gene are SGHRS and YFSETQ. This CDR3 contains 16 residues. J was trimmed by 0 bases and V by 0 bases; bases with no gene match: 1. The CDR3 DNA sequence: TGCGCCAGCAGCTTGGGACTAGCGTCGAACACCGGGGAGCTGTTTTTT. Translating gives CASSLGLASNTGELFF. The complete variable domain, with remaining parts taken from reference TRBV5-1 and TRBJ2-2, reads KAGVTQTPRYLIKTRGQQVTLSCSPISGHRSVSWYQQTPGQGLQFLFEYFSETQRNKGNFPGRFSGRQFSNSRSEMNVSTLELGDSALYLCASSLGLASNTGELFFGEGSRLTVL.